Given below is one T cell receptor beta chain in context. Its antigen is unknown. The data are from a study of T-cell reconstitution after alpha-beta-depleted transplantation in children. Overall study results and limits: Alpha-beta T cells present about two months after transplant were reported to originate from several hundred expanded graft clones. Several patients had high TCRbeta diversity at day 60; it came from surviving recipient T cells and thymic progenitors.

It was with unique molecular identifiers that the TCRbeta library was prepared. Each CDR3 protein gets one entry after TCRdb re-called the PCR reads with MiXCR. The table has 300,000 to 350,000 distinct CDR3 sequences, around 25% seen once. This TCR was sampled from a male patient aged 5 to 17 who had a stem cell transplant for acute lymphoblastic leukemia, so the T cells may come from the graft donor. Sequencing was performed on PBMCs, mostly from graft donor cells, taken 180 days after TCRalphabeta/CD19-depleted stem cell transplant.

Here the CDR3 reads CSARVASGSVAGELFF. The CDR3 nucleotides are TGCAGTGCTAGAGTGGCTAGCGGGAGTGTCGCCGGGGAGCTGTTTTTT. This chain links TRBV20-1 with TRBJ2-2; TRBD2 matches at 10 bases. Trimming cost V 1 base and J 6 bases; bases outside gene matches: 8. CDR1 and CDR2 (germline): DFQATT, SNEGSKA (reference sequence). The CDR3 loop spans 16 amino acids.